A single count supports the clone carrying this T cell receptor beta chain. Trimming took 1 base from V and 5 from J; bases not matched to a gene: 5. There are 14 residues in the CDR3. Germline-derived CDR1 and CDR2 are LNHDA and SQIVND (reference sequence). These data originate in a study of blood T cell repertoires in COVID-19. In the study overall: The samples span acute and convalescent COVID-19 from the United States, Italy and Spain. The analysed material was cDNA or gDNA that came from T cells, B-cell-depleted T cells, or PBMCs.

As handled by the study authors: Amplification with reference gene primers provided the estimates of nucleated cell counts. Using immunoSEQ multiplex PCR, the repertoire was profiled, and TCRdb retains in-frame clones only, with some absent. V, J and clone size are taken as reported in that table, and D and trimming were inferred from the DNA itself. The table lists approximately 170,000 clones, approximately 74% of them singletons, with 2.5% to 3% in the top ten. The TCR comes from a woman over 75 with acute or convalescent COVID-19. This chain uses TRBV19 with TRBJ2-7, with 7 bases lining up with TRBD1. Specimen: peripheral blood. For the CDR3, the DNA is TGTGCCAGTAGTATAGGAGGGGGCGCGGACGAGCAGTACTTC. Amino acid sequence: CASSIGGGADEQYF.